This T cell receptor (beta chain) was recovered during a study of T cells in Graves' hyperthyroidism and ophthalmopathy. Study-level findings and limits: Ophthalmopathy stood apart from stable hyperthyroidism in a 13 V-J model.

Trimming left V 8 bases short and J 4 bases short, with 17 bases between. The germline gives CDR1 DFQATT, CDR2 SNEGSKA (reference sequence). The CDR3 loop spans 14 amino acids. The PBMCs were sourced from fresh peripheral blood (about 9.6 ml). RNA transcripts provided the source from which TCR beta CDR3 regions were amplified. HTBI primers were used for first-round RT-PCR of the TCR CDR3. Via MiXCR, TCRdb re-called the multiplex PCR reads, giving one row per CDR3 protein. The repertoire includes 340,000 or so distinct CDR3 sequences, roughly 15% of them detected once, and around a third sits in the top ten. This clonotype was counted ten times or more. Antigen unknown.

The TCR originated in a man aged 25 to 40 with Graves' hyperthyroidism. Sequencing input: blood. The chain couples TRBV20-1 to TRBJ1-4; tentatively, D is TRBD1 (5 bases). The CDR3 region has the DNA TGCAGTTCAAGCCCGGGGCAGGATAATGAAAAACTGTTTTTT. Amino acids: CSSSPGQDNEKLFF.